Below, one T cell receptor (beta chain) is given with its context. The data originate from a study of T cell changes during pregnancy in multiple sclerosis. Using immunoSEQ multiplex PCR, the repertoire was profiled, and TCRdb retains in-frame clones only, with some absent. The profile shows about 120,000 clones, roughly 90% of them singletons. Per germline, CDR1 SEHNR and CDR2 FQNEAQ (reference sequence). The CDR3 is made up of 12 amino acids. V lost 7 bases to trimming and J lost 4 bases, with 10 bases between them. This specimen was peripheral blood, taken in the third trimester of pregnancy. This TCR derives from a female donor with multiple sclerosis, enrolled in a pregnancy study. The rearrangement links TRBV7-9 to TRBJ1-1; D perhaps matches TRBD1 (5 bases). The CDR3 DNA reads TGTGCCAGCACCCTGGGGGGCACTGAAGCTTTCTTT. It is translated as CASTLGGTEAFF. Based on the CDR3 plus reference TRBV7-9 and TRBJ1-1, the full variable domain is DTGVSQNPRHKITKRGQNVTFRCDPISEHNRLYWYRQTLGQGPEFLTYFQNEAQLEKSRLLSDRFSAERPKGSFSTLEIQRTEQGDSAMYLCASTLGGTEAFFGQGTRLTVV.